These 18 T cell receptor beta chains were sequenced from one sample in a study of T cell responses to AZD1222 COVID-19 vaccine. TCRdb's copy holds only in-frame clones and misses some; the assay was immunoSEQ multiplex PCR. Here the sample spans 170,000 or so clones, 87% being singletons. The sample in question was peripheral blood, obtained on day 0 of AZD1222 vaccination. These receptor sequences come from an adult in good health.

This chain links TRBV5-1 with TRBJ2-2, with a tentative D call TRBD1 (6 bases). Germline V CDR1 and CDR2: SGHRS, YFSETQ. Trimming cost V 5 bases and J 0 bases, with 17 bases left between them. The CDR3 extends over 17 amino acids. The CDR3 loop reads CASRLDPGASNTGELFF. In DNA, the CDR3 is TGCGCCAGCAGACTCGATCCAGGGGCATCGAACACCGGGGAGCTGTTTTTT.

The chain links TRBV10-3 to TRBJ1-1, with a possible D match to TRBD1 (6 bases). The V end was cut by 3 bases, the J end by 0 bases, with 11 bases between. The V gene's germline CDR1 is ENHRY and CDR2 SYGVKD. The CDR3 spans 15 residues. The CDR3 protein is CAISERGDMNTEAFF. The CDR3 DNA is TGTGCCATCAGTGAAAGAGGGGACATGAACACTGAAGCTTTCTTT.

V is TRBV13 and J is TRBJ2-2; TRBD2 matches at 8 bases. The CDR3 extends over 16 amino acids. V lost 5 bases and J lost 5; bases outside the gene matches: 10. Germline CDR1 reads PRHDT; CDR2 reads FYEKMQ (reference sequence). The CDR3 is CASSLGTSSYTGELFF. The CDR3 bases are TGTGCCAGCAGCCTCGGGACTAGTAGTTATACCGGGGAGCTGTTTTTT.

The gene calls are TRBV29-1 and TRBJ1-1, with a weak D call TRBD1 (6 bases). Germline V gene sequence: CDR1 SQVTM, CDR2 ANQGSEA. V lost 4 bases and J 0 bases, leaving 9 bases between the germline ends. This CDR3 is 13 amino acids long. The CDR3 nucleotides read TGCAGCGTTGCCGGGGGGCTGAACACTGAAGCTTTCTTT. Translation gives CSVAGGLNTEAFF.

V gene TRBV18 combines with J gene TRBJ1-6; unclear D gene. Germline CDR1 KGHSH, CDR2 LQKENI. The ends were cut back, 0 bases at V and 6 bases at J, with 12 bases in the middle. This CDR3 has 16 amino acids. CDR3 bases: TGTGCCAGCTCACCACCGGAGAGGGCGGCTAATTCACCCCTCCACTTT. It yields the protein CASSPPERAANSPLHF.

This clone was observed a handful of times. This chain uses TRBV28 with TRBJ2-1; 11 bases fit TRBD2. This CDR3 has 15 amino acids. The germline V gene has CDR1 MDHEN and CDR2 SYDVKM. The V gene end was trimmed by 5 bases and the J gene end by 9 bases; junction bases not matched to a gene: 9. For the CDR3, the DNA is TGTGCCAGCAGTGTAGCGGGAGGGCCTGTCGGTGAGCAGTTCTTC. Encoded protein: CASSVAGGPVGEQFF.

The rearrangement uses TRBV18 and TRBJ1-1; D is perhaps TRBD1 (5 bases). Germline assignment: CDR1 KGHSH and CDR2 LQKENI. Trimming removed 6 bases from V and 1 base from J, with 15 bases in between. This CDR3 comprises 15 residues. CDR3 nucleotides: TGTGCCAGCTCTCCTTATGGGACGGCGAACACTGAAGCTTTCTTT. Protein: CASSPYGTANTEAFF. The complete variable domain, with remaining parts taken from reference TRBV18 and TRBJ1-1, reads NAGVMQNPRHLVRRRGQEARLRCSPMKGHSHVYWYRQLPEEGLKFMVYLQKENIIDESGMPKERFSAEFPKEGPSILRIQQVVRGDSAAYFCASSPYGTANTEAFFGQGTRLTVV.

The rearrangement joins TRBV5-5 to TRBJ1-1, with D possibly being TRBD1 (6 bases). The CDR3 is 15 residues long. Germline-derived CDR1 and CDR2 are SGHKS and YYEKEE (reference sequence). V was trimmed by 4 bases and J by 0 bases, leaving 13 bases between them. The CDR3 loop reads CASSPRRDMNTEAFF. CDR3 nucleotides: TGTGCCAGCAGCCCCCGACGGGACATGAACACTGAAGCTTTCTTT.

The chain combines TRBV30 with TRBJ2-7, with D possibly being TRBD1 or TRBD2 (6 bases each). Trimming took off 2 bases at V and 5 bases at J, with 19 bases between the two ends. The CDR3 is made up of 15 amino acids. Germline lookup yields CDR1 GTSNPN and CDR2 SVGIG (reference sequence). The CDR3 nucleotides read TGTGCCTGGAGTATAGGTGGGGGGCCAATGGACGAGCAGTACTTC. Protein product: CAWSIGGGPMDEQYF.

This chain's CDR3 is CASTPNDPGDTEAFF. As DNA, the CDR3 is TGTGCCAGCACTCCGAATGACCCGGGGGACACTGAAGCTTTCTTT. The gene calls are TRBV6-5 and TRBJ1-1; tentatively, D is TRBD1 (5 bases). Germline CDR1 reads MNHEY; CDR2 reads SVGAGI. V was cut by 7 bases and J by 3 bases, with 18 bases left in between. The CDR3 is 15 residues long.

This chain uses TRBV4-1 with TRBJ2-3; D may be TRBD1 (5 bases). The germline V gene has CDR1 MGHRA and CDR2 YSYEKL. V shed 4 bases and J shed 3 bases, with 11 bases lying between them. The CDR3 is 14 residues long. DNA of the CDR3: TGCGCCAGCAGCCTCAGGGAATGGACAGATACGCAGTATTTT. Its protein is CASSLREWTDTQYF.

V is TRBV3-1 (or the pseudogene TRBV3-2) and J is TRBJ1-3; D gene ambiguous. Trimming pared 4 bases from V and 6 bases from J, leaving 10 bases between. Germline-derived CDR1 and CDR2 are LGHDT and YNNKEL (reference sequence). The CDR3 is made up of 13 amino acids. The CDR3 sequence: CASSRPIENTIYF. The CDR3 nucleotides read TGTGCCAGCAGCCGACCGATCGAAAACACCATATATTTT.

V is TRBV4-2 and J is TRBJ2-7; D might be TRBD1 or TRBD2, each matching 5 bases. CDR3 length: 14 amino acids. Trimming stripped 0 bases from V and 4 bases from J, with 10 bases between. Germline values: CDR1 LGHNA, CDR2 YNFKEQ. The CDR3 protein is CASSQDGTQYEQYF. The CDR3 DNA sequence: TGTGCCAGCAGCCAAGACGGGACCCAGTACGAGCAGTACTTC.

This chain joins TRBV12-3 or TRBV12-4 and TRBJ1-2; D might be TRBD1 (6 bases). The V and J ends lost 8 bases and 7 bases respectively, with 14 bases between them. CDR3 length: 12 amino acids. CDR3 loop: CASSKKGGGYTF. Here the CDR3 DNA reads TGTGCCAGCTCAAAAAAGGGGGGTGGCTACACCTTC.

This chain joins TRBV12-3 or TRBV12-4 and TRBJ2-5; D gene uncertain. Trimming removed 3 bases from V and 4 bases from J, with 6 bases in between. The CDR3 is 12 residues long. This CDR3 is CASSFVVETQYF. CDR3 nucleotide sequence: TGTGCCAGCAGTTTCGTCGTAGAGACCCAGTACTTC.

The V and J genes are TRBV20-1 and TRBJ1-1, with no clear D. The CDR3 loop spans 11 amino acids. Germline loops: CDR1 DFQATT, CDR2 SNEGSKA (reference sequence). Trimming pared 8 bases from V and 1 base from J, leaving 8 bases between. CDR3 sequence reads: CSQRGNTEAFF. The CDR3 coding sequence is TGCAGTCAAAGAGGGAACACTGAAGCTTTCTTT.

The rearrangement joins TRBV19 to TRBJ1-2; D not certain. Trimming stripped 3 bases from V and 2 bases from J, with 4 bases between. CDR1 and CDR2 (germline): LNHDA, SQIVND (reference sequence). The CDR3 loop spans 12 amino acids. Written as DNA, the CDR3 is TGTGCCAGTAGTATTTTAAACTATGGCTACACCTTC. It encodes CASSILNYGYTF.

The genes are TRBV6-5 and TRBJ1-1; 7 bases align to TRBD1. The CDR3 runs 16 residues. Germline V gene lookup returns CDR1 MNHEY and CDR2 SVGAGI. Trimming took 0 bases from V and 8 from J; bases not matched to a gene: 12. CDR3 protein: CASSYSSRGRGLEAFF. CDR3 DNA: TGTGCCAGCAGTTACTCGTCCCGGGGCAGGGGGTTAGAAGCTTTCTTT.